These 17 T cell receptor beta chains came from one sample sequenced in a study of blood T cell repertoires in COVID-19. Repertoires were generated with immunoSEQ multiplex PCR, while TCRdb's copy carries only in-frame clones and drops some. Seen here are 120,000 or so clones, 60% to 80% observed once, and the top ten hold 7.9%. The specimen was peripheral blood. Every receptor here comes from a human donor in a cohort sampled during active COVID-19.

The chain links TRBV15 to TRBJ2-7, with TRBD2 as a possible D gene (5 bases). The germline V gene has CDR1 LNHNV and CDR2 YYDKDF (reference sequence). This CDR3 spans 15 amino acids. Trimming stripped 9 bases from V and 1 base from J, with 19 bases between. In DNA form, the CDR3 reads TGTGCCACACGGAGCGGCGAGGGCCCATCCTACGAGCAGTACTTC. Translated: CATRSGEGPSYEQYF.

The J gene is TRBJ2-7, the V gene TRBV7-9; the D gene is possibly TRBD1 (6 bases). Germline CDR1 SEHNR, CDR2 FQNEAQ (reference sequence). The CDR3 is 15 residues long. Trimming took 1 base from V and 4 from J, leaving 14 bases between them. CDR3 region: CASSLETGASYEQYF. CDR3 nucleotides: TGTGCCAGCAGCTTAGAGACAGGTGCGTCATACGAGCAGTACTTC. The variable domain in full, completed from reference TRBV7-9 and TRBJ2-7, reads DTGVSQNPRHKITKRGQNVTFRCDPISEHNRLYWYRQTLGQGPEFLTYFQNEAQLEKSRLLSDRFSAERPKGSFSTLEIQRTEQGDSAMYLCASSLETGASYEQYFGPGTRLTVT.

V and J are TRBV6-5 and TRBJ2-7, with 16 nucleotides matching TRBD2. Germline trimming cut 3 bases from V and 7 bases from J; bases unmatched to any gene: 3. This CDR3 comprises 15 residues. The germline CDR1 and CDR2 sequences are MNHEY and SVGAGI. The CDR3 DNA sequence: TGTGCCAGCAGTTATCCGGGACTAGCGGGGGGGGAGCAGTACTTC. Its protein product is CASSYPGLAGGEQYF.

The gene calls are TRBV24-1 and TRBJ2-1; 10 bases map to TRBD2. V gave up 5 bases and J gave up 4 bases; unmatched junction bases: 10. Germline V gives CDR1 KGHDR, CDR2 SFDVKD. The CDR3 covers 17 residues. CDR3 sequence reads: CATSGVAGGSPYNEQFF. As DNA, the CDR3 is TGTGCCACCAGTGGGGTAGCGGGAGGCTCCCCTTACAATGAGCAGTTCTTC.

Here the CDR3 DNA reads TGTGCCACCAGCAGAACCGGGTCGATCGGAAATCAGCCCCAGCATTTT. Protein sequence: CATSRTGSIGNQPQHF. The gene calls are TRBV15 and TRBJ1-5, with D unclear. This CDR3 comprises 16 residues. The V gene lost 2 bases and the J gene lost 4 bases, with 15 bases spanning the gap. Germline V gives CDR1 LNHNV, CDR2 YYDKDF (reference sequence).

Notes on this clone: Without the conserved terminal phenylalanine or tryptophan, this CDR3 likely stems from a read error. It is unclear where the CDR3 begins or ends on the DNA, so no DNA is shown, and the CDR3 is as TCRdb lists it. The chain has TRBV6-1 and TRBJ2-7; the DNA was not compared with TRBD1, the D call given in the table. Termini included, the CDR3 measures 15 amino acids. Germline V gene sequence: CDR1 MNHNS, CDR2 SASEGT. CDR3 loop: CASSESLGGRLGTAL.

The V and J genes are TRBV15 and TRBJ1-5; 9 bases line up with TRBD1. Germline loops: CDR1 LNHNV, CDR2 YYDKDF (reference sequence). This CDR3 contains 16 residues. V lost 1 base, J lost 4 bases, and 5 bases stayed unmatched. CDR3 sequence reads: CATSRVRTGVNQPQHF. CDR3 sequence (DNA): TGTGCCACCAGCAGAGTAAGGACAGGGGTGAATCAGCCCCAGCATTTT.

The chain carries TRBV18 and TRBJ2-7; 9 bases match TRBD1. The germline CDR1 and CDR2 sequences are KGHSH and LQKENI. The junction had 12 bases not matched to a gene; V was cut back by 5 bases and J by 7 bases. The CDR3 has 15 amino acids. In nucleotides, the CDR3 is TGTGCCAGCTCAGCCGGGACAGGGAGGCCTGGTGAGCAGTACTTC. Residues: CASSAGTGRPGEQYF.

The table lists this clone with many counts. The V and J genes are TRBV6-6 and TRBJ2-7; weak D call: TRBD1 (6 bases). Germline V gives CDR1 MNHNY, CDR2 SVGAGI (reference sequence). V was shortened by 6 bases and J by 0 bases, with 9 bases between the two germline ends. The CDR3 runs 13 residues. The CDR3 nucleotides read TGTGCCAGCAGCCGGGACACCTCCTACGAGCAGTACTTC. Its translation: CASSRDTSYEQYF.

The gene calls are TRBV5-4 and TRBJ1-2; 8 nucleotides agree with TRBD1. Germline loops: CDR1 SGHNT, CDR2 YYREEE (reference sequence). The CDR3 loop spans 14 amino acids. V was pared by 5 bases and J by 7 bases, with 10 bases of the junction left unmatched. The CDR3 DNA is TGTGCCAGCAGAAAGACAGGGGACTACGGTGGCTACACCTTC. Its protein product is CASRKTGDYGGYTF.

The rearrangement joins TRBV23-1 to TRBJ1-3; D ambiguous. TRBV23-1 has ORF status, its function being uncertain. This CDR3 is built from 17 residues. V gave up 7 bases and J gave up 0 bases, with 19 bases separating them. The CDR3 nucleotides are TGCGCCAGCACCCAACCTCGGCGCAGACTCTCTGGAAACACCATATATTTT. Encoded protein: CASTQPRRRLSGNTIYF.

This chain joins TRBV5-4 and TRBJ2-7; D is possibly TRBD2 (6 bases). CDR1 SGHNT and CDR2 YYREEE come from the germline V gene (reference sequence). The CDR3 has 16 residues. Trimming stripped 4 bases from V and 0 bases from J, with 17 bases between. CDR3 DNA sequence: TGTGCCAGCAGCCCAGGACTATCCCCTAGCTCCTACGAGCAGTACTTC. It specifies CASSPGLSPSSYEQYF.

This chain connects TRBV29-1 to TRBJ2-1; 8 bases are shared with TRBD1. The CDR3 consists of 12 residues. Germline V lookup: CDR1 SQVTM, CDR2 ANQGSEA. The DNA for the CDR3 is TGCGGCGGCGGGACAGGAGGCCATGAGCAGTTCTTC. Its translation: CGGGTGGHEQFF.

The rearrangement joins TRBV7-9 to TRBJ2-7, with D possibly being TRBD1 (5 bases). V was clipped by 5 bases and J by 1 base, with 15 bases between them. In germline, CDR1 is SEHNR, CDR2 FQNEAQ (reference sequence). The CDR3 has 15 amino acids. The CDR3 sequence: CASSPPPDKSYEQYF. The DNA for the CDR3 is TGTGCCAGCAGCCCCCCCCCGGACAAATCCTACGAGCAGTACTTC.

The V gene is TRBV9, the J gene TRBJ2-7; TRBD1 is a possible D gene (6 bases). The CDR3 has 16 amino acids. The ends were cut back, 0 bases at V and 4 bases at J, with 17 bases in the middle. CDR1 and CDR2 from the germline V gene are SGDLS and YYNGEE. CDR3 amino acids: CASSVGAGTPFYEQYF. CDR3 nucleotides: TGTGCCAGCAGCGTAGGAGCCGGGACACCGTTTTACGAGCAGTACTTC. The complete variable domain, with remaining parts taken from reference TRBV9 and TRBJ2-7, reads DSGVTQTPKHLITATGQRVTLRCSPRSGDLSVYWYQQSLDQGLQFLIQYYNGEERAKGNILERFSAQQFPDLHSELNLSSLELGDSALYFCASSVGAGTPFYEQYFGPGTRLTVT.

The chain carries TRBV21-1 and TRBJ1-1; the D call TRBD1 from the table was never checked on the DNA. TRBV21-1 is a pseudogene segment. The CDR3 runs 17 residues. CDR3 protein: CASSSRQGGQLNTEAFF. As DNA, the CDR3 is TGTGCCAGCAGCTCCCGGCAGGGGGGACAGCTGAACACTGAAGCTTTCTTT.

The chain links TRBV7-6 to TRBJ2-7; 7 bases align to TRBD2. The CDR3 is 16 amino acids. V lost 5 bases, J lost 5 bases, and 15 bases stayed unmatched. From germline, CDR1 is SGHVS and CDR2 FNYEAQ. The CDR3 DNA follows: TGTGCCAGCAGCCCTGAAATTCGGGAGGTTGCCCACGAGCAGTACTTC. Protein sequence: CASSPEIREVAHEQYF.